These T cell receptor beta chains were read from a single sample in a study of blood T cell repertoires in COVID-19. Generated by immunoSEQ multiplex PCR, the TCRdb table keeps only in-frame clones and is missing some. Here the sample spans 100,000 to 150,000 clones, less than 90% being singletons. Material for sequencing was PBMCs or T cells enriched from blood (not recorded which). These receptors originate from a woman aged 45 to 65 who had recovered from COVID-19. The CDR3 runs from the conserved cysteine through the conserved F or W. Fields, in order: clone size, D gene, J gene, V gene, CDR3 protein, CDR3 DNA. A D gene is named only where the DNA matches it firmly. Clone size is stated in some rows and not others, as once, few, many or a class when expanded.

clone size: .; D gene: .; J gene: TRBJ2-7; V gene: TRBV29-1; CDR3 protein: CSVAPTGTSEQYF; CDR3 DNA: TGCAGCGTGGCCCCTACAGGAACGTCAGAGCAGTACTTC
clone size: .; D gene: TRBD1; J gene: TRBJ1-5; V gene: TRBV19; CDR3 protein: CASSGQGAGQPQHF; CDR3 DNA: TGTGCCAGTAGCGGACAGGGGGCCGGTCAGCCCCAGCATTTT
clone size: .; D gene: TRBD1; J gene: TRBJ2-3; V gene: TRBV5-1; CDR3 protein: CASRQSTGNTQYF; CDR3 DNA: TGCGCCAGCAGACAGTCGACAGGGAATACGCAGTATTTT
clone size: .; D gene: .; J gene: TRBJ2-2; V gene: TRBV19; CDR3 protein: CASKTGTSTGNTGELFF; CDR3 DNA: TGTGCCAGTAAGACAGGTACATCCACAGGGAACACCGGGGAGCTGTTTTTT
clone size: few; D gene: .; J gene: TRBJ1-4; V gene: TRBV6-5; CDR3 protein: CATPSFGDEKLFF; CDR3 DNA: TGTGCCACCCCTTCCTTCGGGGATGAAAAACTGTTTTTT
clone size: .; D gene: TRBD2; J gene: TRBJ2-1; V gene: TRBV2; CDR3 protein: CASRRLAGPYNEQFF; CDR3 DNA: TGTGCCAGCAGGAGACTAGCGGGGCCCTACAATGAGCAGTTCTTC
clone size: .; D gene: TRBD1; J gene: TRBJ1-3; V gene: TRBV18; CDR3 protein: CASSPKGQGFSGNTIYF; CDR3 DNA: TGTGCCAGCTCACCCAAAGGACAGGGCTTCTCTGGAAACACCATATATTTT
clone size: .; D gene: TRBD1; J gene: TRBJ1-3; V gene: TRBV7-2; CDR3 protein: CASSLDRGTGNTIYF; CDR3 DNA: TGTGCCAGCAGCCTGGACAGGGGTACTGGAAACACCATATATTTT
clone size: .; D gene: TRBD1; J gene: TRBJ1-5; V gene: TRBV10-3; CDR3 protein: CAISKTGGNQPQHF; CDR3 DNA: TGTGCCATCAGTAAGACAGGGGGCAATCAGCCCCAGCATTTT
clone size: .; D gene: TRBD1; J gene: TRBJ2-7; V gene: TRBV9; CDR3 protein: CASSPSPGTDTYEQYF; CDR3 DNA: TGTGCCAGCAGCCCTTCCCCCGGGACAGATACCTACGAGCAGTACTTC
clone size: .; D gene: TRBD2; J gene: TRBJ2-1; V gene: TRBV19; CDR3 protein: CASRARAGDTSYNEQFF; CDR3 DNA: TGTGCCAGTAGGGCTAGAGCGGGGGATACCTCCTACAATGAGCAGTTCTTC
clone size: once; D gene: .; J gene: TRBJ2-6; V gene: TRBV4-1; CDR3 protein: CASSQSDGGFGANVLTF; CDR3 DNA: TGCGCCAGCAGCCAATCGGATGGGGGGTTTGGGGCCAACGTCCTGACTTTC
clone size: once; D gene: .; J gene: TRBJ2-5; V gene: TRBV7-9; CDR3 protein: CASSLEVAFAVQETQYF; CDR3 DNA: TGTGCCAGCAGCTTAGAGGTCGCTTTCGCGGTTCAAGAGACCCAGTACTTC
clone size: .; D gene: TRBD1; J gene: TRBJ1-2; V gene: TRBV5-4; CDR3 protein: CASSGQDVVDYGYTF; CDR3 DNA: TGTGCCAGCAGCGGACAGGACGTGGTGGACTATGGCTACACCTTC
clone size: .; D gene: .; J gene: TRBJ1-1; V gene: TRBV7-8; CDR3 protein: CASSFPSAVAFF; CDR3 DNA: TGTGCCAGCAGCTTTCCCAGCGCCGTAGCTTTCTTT
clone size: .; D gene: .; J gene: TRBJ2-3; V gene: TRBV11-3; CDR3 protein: CASSWRDVPDTQYF; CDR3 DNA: TGTGCCAGCAGCTGGCGGGACGTGCCAGATACGCAGTATTTT
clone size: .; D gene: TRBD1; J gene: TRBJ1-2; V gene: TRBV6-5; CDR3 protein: CASSLPGQGGGYTF; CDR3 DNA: TGTGCCAGCAGTTTGCCGGGACAGGGAGGTGGCTACACCTTC
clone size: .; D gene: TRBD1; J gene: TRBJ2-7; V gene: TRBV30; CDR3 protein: CAWRTGGRYEQYF; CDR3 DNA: TGTGCCTGGAGGACAGGGGGCCGTTACGAGCAGTACTTC
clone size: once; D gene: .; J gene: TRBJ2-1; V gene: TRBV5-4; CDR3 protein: CASSPGTLGEQFF; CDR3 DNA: TGTGCCAGCAGCCCGGGGACTCTTGGTGAGCAGTTCTTC
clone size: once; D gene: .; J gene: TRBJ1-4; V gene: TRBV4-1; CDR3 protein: CASSPSLEITNEKLFF; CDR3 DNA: TGCGCCAGCAGCCCATCCCTAGAGATAACTAATGAAAAACTGTTTTTT
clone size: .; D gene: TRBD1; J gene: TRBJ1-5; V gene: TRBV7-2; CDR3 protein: CASSPPGQANQPQHF; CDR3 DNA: TGTGCCAGCAGCCCTCCGGGACAGGCCAATCAGCCCCAGCATTTT
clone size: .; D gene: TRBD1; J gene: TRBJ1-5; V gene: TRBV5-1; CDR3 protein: CASSPDRGNQPQHF; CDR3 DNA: TGCGCCAGCAGCCCGGACAGGGGCAATCAGCCCCAGCATTTT
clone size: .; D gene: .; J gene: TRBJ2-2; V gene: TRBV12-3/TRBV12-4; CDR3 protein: CASSFISPGELFF; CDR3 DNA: TGTGCCAGCAGTTTCATAAGCCCCGGGGAGCTGTTTTTT
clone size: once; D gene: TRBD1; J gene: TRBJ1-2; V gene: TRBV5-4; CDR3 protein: CASSYPGQISYGYTF; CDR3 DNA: TGTGCCAGCAGCTATCCGGGACAGATCTCTTATGGCTACACCTTC
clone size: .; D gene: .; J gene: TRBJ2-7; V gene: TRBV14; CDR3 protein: CASSPRGEQYF; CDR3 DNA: TGTGCCAGCAGCCCGCGGGGAGAGCAGTACTTC
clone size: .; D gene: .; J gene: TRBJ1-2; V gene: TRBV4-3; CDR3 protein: CASSQGTGRYYGYTF; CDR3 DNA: TGCGCCAGCAGCCAAGGGACTGGCCGTTACTATGGCTACACCTTC
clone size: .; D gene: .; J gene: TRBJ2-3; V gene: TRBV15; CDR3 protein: CATSSRTESDTQYF; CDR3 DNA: TGTGCCACCAGCAGCCGGACAGAGTCAGATACGCAGTATTTT
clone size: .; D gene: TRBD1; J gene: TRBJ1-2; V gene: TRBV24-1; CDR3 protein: CATSDSRTGVNYGYTF; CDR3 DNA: TGTGCCACCAGTGATTCCCGGACAGGGGTAAACTATGGCTACACCTTC
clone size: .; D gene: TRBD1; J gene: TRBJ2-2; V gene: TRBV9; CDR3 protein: CASSVEGGNTGELFF; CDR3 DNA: TGTGCCAGCAGCGTAGAAGGGGGCAACACCGGGGAGCTGTTTTTT
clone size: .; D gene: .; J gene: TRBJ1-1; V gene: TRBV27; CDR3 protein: CATRRGTEAFF; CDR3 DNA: TGTGCCACGAGGAGGGGCACTGAAGCTTTCTTT
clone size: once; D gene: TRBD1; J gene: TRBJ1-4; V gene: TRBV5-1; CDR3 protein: CASSLRDRGPGEKLFF; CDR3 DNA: TGCGCCAGCAGCTTAAGGGACAGGGGGCCGGGTGAAAAACTGTTTTTT